The TCR beta chain under discussion was sequenced for a study of cytomegalovirus exposure and HLA in healthy donors. On the study more broadly: The Caucasian-associated ancestry cluster held under 90% of a few hundred genotyped donors. Study conclusions and caveats: In most subjects, TCR beta sequences reportedly gave accurate predictions of HLA-A and HLA-B alleles.

Donors sampled were nominally healthy, though unrecorded immune exposures were likely. Concerning this clone itself: Antigen unknown.

CDR3 length: 17 amino acids. V was pared by 0 bases and J by 1 base, with 16 bases between. CDR1 is SGHDT and CDR2 is YYEEEE in the germline V gene. The PCR was carried out with 60 Vbeta primers and 13 Jbeta primers. Profiling relied on immunoSEQ multiplex PCR, and the TCRdb table lists in-frame clones only, not all of them. The data hold over 150,000 clones, with 82% observed a single time. Sequencing was done on a sample of PBMCs. This sequence was found in a woman aged 45-59 years in good health and CMV-seropositive. The chain carries TRBV5-6 and TRBJ2-5; D possibly corresponds to TRBD2 (7 bases). In nucleotides, the CDR3 is TGTGCCAGCAGCTTGGAGTTCGGGGGGCGGCTCCAAGAGACCCAGTACTTC. Translated: CASSLEFGGRLQETQYF.